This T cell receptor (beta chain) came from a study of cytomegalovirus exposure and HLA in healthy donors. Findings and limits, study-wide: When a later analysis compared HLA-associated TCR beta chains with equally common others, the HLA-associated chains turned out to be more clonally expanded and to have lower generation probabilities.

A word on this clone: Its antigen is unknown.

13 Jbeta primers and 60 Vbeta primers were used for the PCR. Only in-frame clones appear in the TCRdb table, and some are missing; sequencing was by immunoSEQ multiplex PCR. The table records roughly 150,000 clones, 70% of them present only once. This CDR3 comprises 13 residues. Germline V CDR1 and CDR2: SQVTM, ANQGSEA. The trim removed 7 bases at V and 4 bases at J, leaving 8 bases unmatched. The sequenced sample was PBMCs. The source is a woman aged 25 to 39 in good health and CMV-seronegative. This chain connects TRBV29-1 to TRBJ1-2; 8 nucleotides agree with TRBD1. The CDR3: CSAGRTGLYGYTF. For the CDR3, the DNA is TGCAGCGCCGGCCGGACAGGGCTCTATGGCTACACCTTC. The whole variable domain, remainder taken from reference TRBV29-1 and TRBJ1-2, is SAVISQKPSRDICQRGTSLTIQCQVDSQVTMMFWYRQQPGQSLTLIATANQGSEATYESGFVIDKFPISRPNLTFSTLTVSNMSPEDSSIYLCSAGRTGLYGYTFGSGTRLTVV.